This T cell receptor beta chain was identified in a study of monozygotic twins with cystic fibrosis. Across the whole study: Libraries were built from around 3 micrograms of fragmented DNA using approximately 16 PCR cycles.

Using immunoSEQ multiplex PCR, the repertoire was profiled, and TCRdb retains in-frame clones only, with some absent. The table has 30,000 or so clones, over 60% seen once. Overall study findings and caveats: Co-twins had the most similar V usage for 13 of 16 pairs, J for 8. No link emerged between shared CDR3 counts and age, concordance or severity. Nucleotide-identical clonotype sharing was significantly higher within monozygotic CF twin pairs than between unrelated CF individuals.

Turning to this clone: Its antigen is as yet unknown.

The CDR3 covers 12 residues. Material: blood. This sequence joins TRBV21-1 and TRBJ2-7; the D call TRBD1 from the table was never checked on the DNA. TRBV21-1 is annotated as a pseudogene. The TCR sequence derives from a girl between 10 and 17 years old with cystic fibrosis. Here the CDR3 DNA reads TGTGCCAGCAGCAAACAGGGCTACGAGCAGTACGTC. Amino acids: CASSKQGYEQYV.